This TCR beta chain was retrieved from a study of blood T cell repertoires in COVID-19. Looking at the study overall: Samples representing acute and convalescent COVID-19 were sourced from the United States, Italy and Spain. PBMCs, B-cell-depleted T cells, or T cells provided the cDNA or gDNA that made up the material.

In the original workflow: Reference gene primer amplification gave nucleated cell count estimates. Sequencing was performed with immunoSEQ multiplex PCR; in TCRdb, only in-frame clones are kept and a portion is missing. The V and J calls and clone size come from that table; D and trimming were worked out from the DNA. Of 90,000 to 100,000 clones listed, roughly 80% are singletons. Germline V CDR1 and CDR2: SGHNT, YENEEA. Trimming stripped 3 bases from V and 0 bases from J, with 9 bases between. The CDR3 covers 15 residues. The receptor's source is a man aged 55 to 70 with acute or convalescent COVID-19. The specimen sequenced was peripheral blood. The V and J genes are TRBV11-3 and TRBJ2-1, with unresolved D. The CDR3: CASSFTPRSYNEQFF. The CDR3 DNA reads as TGTGCCAGCAGCTTTACACCCCGCTCCTACAATGAGCAGTTCTTC.